This T cell receptor (beta chain) was documented in a study of T cells in Graves' hyperthyroidism and ophthalmopathy. Study-level findings and limits: The model forecast ophthalmopathy, anticipating it by a median roughly 6 months before onset.

There are many counts of this clonotype. Antigen: not known. Stable Graves' hyperthyroidism denoted no ophthalmopathy progression over 18 months. The CDR3 has 15 amino acids. V was pared by 5 bases and J by 4 bases, with 18 bases between. There were TCR beta CDR3 regions amplified from RNA transcripts. HTBI primers were the set used in a first-round RT-PCR of the TCR CDR3. TCRdb recomputed calls from the multiplex PCR reads with MiXCR, one row per CDR3 protein. The sample has 610,000 or so distinct CDR3 sequences; 46% are singletons. This clonotype originated in a young woman with Graves' hyperthyroidism. The sample was peripheral blood or thyroid tissue (not recorded which). The chain is built from TRBV12-3 or TRBV12-4 and TRBJ2-7; D is undetermined. CDR3 coding DNA: TGTGCCAGCAGTCCCACCGGGCCAGTAACTTACGAGCAGTACTTC. This sequence encodes CASSPTGPVTYEQYF.